Described below is a single TCR beta chain sequence and its context. Antigen unknown. The V gene's germline CDR1 is SEHNR and CDR2 FQNEAQ (reference sequence). V lost 6 bases and J lost 7; bases outside the gene matches: 7. The CDR3 is 15 residues long. The assay was immunoSEQ multiplex PCR, and TCRdb's table has in-frame clones only and misses some. This sample has some 130,000 clones, with roughly 93% found just once. These data originate in a study of T cell responses to AZD1222 COVID-19 vaccine. Study-wide results and caveats: Donor demographics were predominantly white British with a female majority; clonal diversity may be underestimated.

The sequence was collected from an adult who received the AZD1222 COVID-19 vaccine. The sequenced sample was peripheral blood, obtained 28 days after the second AZD1222 dose. This chain connects TRBV7-9 to TRBJ1-6; 9 nucleotides agree with TRBD1. The CDR3 protein is CASSPNRGPNSPLHF. The CDR3, as DNA: TGTGCCAGCAGTCCAAACAGGGGGCCGAATTCACCCCTCCACTTT.